Presented here are 10 T cell receptor beta chains from one specimen sequenced in a study of T cell repertoires in cytomegalovirus infection. TCRdb reprocessed the reads via MiXCR and lists one record per CDR3 protein. This table holds over 85,000 distinct CDR3 sequences, approximately 15% found once. The sequencing input was PBMCs. These receptors were collected from a human donor in good health (CMV status not recorded). Some clones in this sample may be carry-over from other donors' samples.

This clonotype was counted only a few times. The chain is built from TRBV28 and TRBJ2-4; 7 bases match TRBD1. V shed 5 bases, J shed 7 bases, and the junction held 5 bases outside the gene matches. The germline CDR1 and CDR2 sequences are MDHEN and SYDVKM. The CDR3 contains 13 residues. The CDR3 here is CASSDRAGNIQYF. The CDR3 nucleotides are TGTGCCAGCAGTGACAGGGCGGGTAACATTCAGTACTTC.

The chain couples TRBV7-9 to TRBJ2-7, with D perhaps TRBD1 or TRBD2 (5 bases each). V was trimmed by 1 base and J by 2 bases, leaving 15 bases between them. The length of the CDR3 is 16 residues. The germline V gene encodes CDR1 SEHNR and CDR2 FQNEAQ (reference sequence). For the CDR3, the DNA is TGTGCCAGCAGCTTAGTTCGAGGGGCGAAAACCTACGAGCAGTACTTC. It yields the protein CASSLVRGAKTYEQYF.

This chain joins TRBV7-9 and TRBJ1-2; D perhaps matches TRBD1 (6 bases). V was pared by 5 bases and J by 6 bases, with 16 bases between. This CDR3 has 14 amino acids. CDR1 SEHNR and CDR2 FQNEAQ come from the germline V gene (reference sequence). Here the CDR3 DNA reads TGTGCCAGCAGCCAACTCGGACAGTCTAATGGCTACACCTTC. The encoded protein is CASSQLGQSNGYTF.

The rearrangement links TRBV7-2 to TRBJ2-1; TRBD2 aligns across 7 bases. The V gene's germline CDR1 is SGHTA and CDR2 FQGNSA. After removal of 1 base from V and 2 bases from J, the junction contained 5 bases not matched to a gene. The CDR3 runs to 16 residues. As DNA, the CDR3 is TGTGCCAGCAGCTTAGGAGCGGGGCAAACCTACAATGAGCAGTTCTTC. It codes for CASSLGAGQTYNEQFF.

This chain connects TRBV10-3 to TRBJ1-4, with 10 bases lining up with TRBD1. CDR3 length: 14 amino acids. V gave up 4 bases and J gave up 5 bases; unmatched junction bases: 1. The germline V gene encodes CDR1 ENHRY and CDR2 SYGVKD. DNA of the CDR3: TGTGCCATCAGTGGGACAGGGGGAAATGAAAAACTGTTTTTT. Protein: CAISGTGGNEKLFF.

The rearrangement links TRBV4-1 to TRBJ1-5; D ambiguous. The germline gives CDR1 MGHRA, CDR2 YSYEKL. Trimming took 0 bases from V and 6 from J, leaving 9 bases between them. The CDR3 has 14 residues. The CDR3 DNA follows: TGCGCCAGCAGCCAAGATCTATGGGGTCAGCCCCAGCATTTT. As protein: CASSQDLWGQPQHF.

V usage is TRBV6-1 and J usage is TRBJ2-7; TRBD1 agrees at 9 bases. Germline V gene sequence: CDR1 MNHNS, CDR2 SASEGT. The ends lost 4 bases at V and 2 bases at J; junction bases unmatched: 15. This CDR3 comprises 18 residues. The CDR3 protein is CASSVGPVMTGGPYEQYF. The CDR3 DNA reads as TGTGCCAGCAGTGTGGGACCTGTAATGACAGGGGGGCCCTACGAGCAGTACTTC.

This clonotype has a handful of counts. This chain connects TRBV6-1 to TRBJ2-3; D may correspond to TRBD1 or TRBD2 (5 bases each). Trimming removed 4 bases at V and 6 bases at J, with 17 bases between. The CDR3 runs 15 residues. Germline lookup yields CDR1 MNHNS and CDR2 SASEGT. This CDR3 reads CASSARDGSGDTQYF. In DNA form, the CDR3 reads TGTGCCAGCAGTGCCCGGGACGGGTCGGGGGATACGCAGTATTTT.

The rearrangement uses TRBV7-2 and TRBJ1-5, with a weak D call TRBD1 (6 bases). CDR1 SGHTA and CDR2 FQGNSA come from the germline V gene. This CDR3 comprises 15 residues. V was cut by 4 bases and J by 0 bases, with 10 bases left in between. CDR3 sequence (DNA): TGTGCCAGCAGCTCCGGGACAAATAGCAATCAGCCCCAGCATTTT. Its protein product is CASSSGTNSNQPQHF.

This clonotype showed up many times. This sequence joins TRBV7-2 and TRBJ1-1; D is unclear. The CDR3 consists of 13 residues. In germline, CDR1 is SGHTA, CDR2 FQGNSA. V lost 2 bases and J lost 6, with 10 bases in between. The CDR3 sequence: CASSLRSGAEAFF. The CDR3, as DNA: TGTGCCAGCAGCTTAAGGAGCGGGGCTGAAGCTTTCTTT.